This T cell receptor beta chain was identified in a study of blood T cell repertoires in COVID-19. Study summary: Either two negative PCRs, clearance, or symptom resolution qualified Cohort 3 donors as recovered. Acute and convalescent COVID-19 specimens originated in the United States, Italy and Spain. T cells, B-cell-depleted T cells, or PBMCs provided the cDNA or gDNA that served as material.

Study members were between roughly 18 and 100 years old and lived in roughly 24 US regions. Sequencing used immunoSEQ multiplex PCR; TCRdb keeps in-frame clones, though not all of them. This sample carries fewer than 250,000 clones, approximately 86% of them seen once, and the ten largest clones take 20% to 25%. This CDR3 contains 17 residues. In germline, CDR1 is SGHRS, CDR2 YFSETQ. V lost 0 bases to trimming and J lost 0 bases, with 13 bases between them. The TCR was taken from a woman in her forties in a cohort exposed to, infected with or recovered from COVID-19 (not recorded which). V is TRBV5-1 and J is TRBJ1-3; no reliable D call. Sequencing input: PBMCs or T cells enriched from blood (not recorded which). The CDR3 bases are TGCGCCAGCAGCTTGGGAGGCCATCCGGACTCTGGAAACACCATATATTTT. This codes for CASSLGGHPDSGNTIYF.